Shown below are 28 T cell receptor beta chains from a single sample sequenced in a study of T cell changes during pregnancy in multiple sclerosis. Repertoires were generated with immunoSEQ multiplex PCR, while TCRdb's copy carries only in-frame clones and drops some. The table lists tens of thousands of clones, around nine tenths of them singletons. The specimen comprised CD8+ T cells from peripheral blood mononuclear cells, sampled before pregnancy. These receptors were taken from a female donor with multiple sclerosis, enrolled in a pregnancy study.

The V and J genes are TRBV6-6 and TRBJ1-1, with D tentatively TRBD1 (6 bases). CDR1 and CDR2 (germline): MNHNY, SVGAGI (reference sequence). The CDR3 is 16 amino acids. The V gene lost 6 bases and the J gene lost 0 bases, with 17 bases spanning the gap. The CDR3 region is CASSPNLQGLNTEAFF. Here the CDR3 DNA reads TGTGCCAGCAGCCCCAATTTACAGGGATTGAACACTGAAGCTTTCTTT.

The genes are TRBV2 and TRBJ1-1; tentatively, D is TRBD1 (5 bases). Germline values: CDR1 SNHLY, CDR2 FYNNEI. Trimming took off 1 base at V and 1 base at J, with 10 bases between the two ends. The CDR3 extends over 15 amino acids. The CDR3, as DNA: TGTGCCAGCAGTGAAGGGACATATCGGAACACTGAAGCTTTCTTT. Its protein is CASSEGTYRNTEAFF.

The chain joins TRBV6-1 to TRBJ1-1; the match to TRBD1 covers 8 bases. This CDR3 spans 17 amino acids. V shed 2 bases, J shed 0 bases, and the junction held 8 bases outside the gene matches. Germline CDR1 MNHNS, CDR2 SASEGT. The CDR3 DNA sequence: TGTGCCAGCAGTGAAACCGGGACAGGAACAGTGAACACTGAAGCTTTCTTT. This translates into CASSETGTGTVNTEAFF.

This clone is a singleton in its sample. The chain uses TRBV6-5 and TRBJ1-1; 7 nucleotides match TRBD1. The CDR3 runs to 13 residues. CDR1 is MNHEY and CDR2 is SVGAGI in the germline V gene. V shed 5 bases and J 7 bases; nucleotides not matched to a gene: 7. As DNA, the CDR3 is TGTGCCAGCAGTCACCGACAGGGCCATGAAGCTTTCTTT. It yields the protein CASSHRQGHEAFF.

The chain links TRBV10-2 to TRBJ1-1, with 8 bases lining up with TRBD1. The CDR3 covers 17 residues. CDR1 is WSHSY and CDR2 is SAAADI in the germline V gene. The V gene end was trimmed by 5 bases and the J gene end by 1 base; junction bases not matched to a gene: 12. The CDR3 here is CASSIDRGIGENTEAFF. The CDR3 nucleotides are TGCGCCAGCAGTATAGACAGGGGTATCGGCGAGAACACTGAAGCTTTCTTT.

This clone was detected once. V gene TRBV30 combines with J gene TRBJ1-1; maybe TRBD1 (5 bases). Trimming shortened V by 0 bases and J by 5 bases, and 10 bases separated the two germline ends. Germline V gene sequence: CDR1 GTSNPN, CDR2 SVGIG (reference sequence). CDR3 size: 13 residues. This chain's CDR3 is CAWSVHSGTEAFF. The CDR3 DNA sequence: TGTGCCTGGAGTGTACATTCAGGGACTGAAGCTTTCTTT.

The chain links TRBV29-1 to TRBJ2-1; 9 bases agree with TRBD2. Germline V gene lookup returns CDR1 SQVTM and CDR2 ANQGSEA. V trimming: 4 bases; J trimming: 3 bases; junction bases outside the gene matches: 4. The CDR3 length is 14 residues. CDR3 DNA sequence: TGCAGCGTTGTACAGCGGGGGGTCTACAATGAGCAGTTCTTC. It codes for CSVVQRGVYNEQFF.

The chain joins TRBV5-1 to TRBJ2-2, with a weak D call TRBD2 (8 bases). Germline lookup yields CDR1 SGHRS and CDR2 YFSETQ. Deletions cut 5 bases from V and 2 bases from J, with 19 bases between. This CDR3 has 17 residues. CDR3 loop: CASSSYSGTVNTGELFF. The CDR3 DNA follows: TGCGCCAGCAGTTCTTATAGCGGGACAGTAAACACCGGGGAGCTGTTTTTT.

The chain joins TRBV5-6 to TRBJ2-7, with D perhaps matching TRBD2 (6 bases). The V gene's germline CDR1 is SGHDT and CDR2 YYEEEE. V was clipped by 0 bases and J by 3 bases, with 10 bases between them. The CDR3 spans 14 residues. The CDR3 DNA is TGTGCCAGCAGCTTGGGGGGAGGAAGCTACGAGCAGTACTTC. Translation: CASSLGGGSYEQYF.

The chain has TRBV27 and TRBJ2-7; perhaps TRBD2 as D (5 bases). The V gene lost 3 bases and the J gene lost 2 bases, with 11 bases spanning the gap. Germline CDR1 is MNHEY and CDR2 is SMNVEV (reference sequence). This CDR3 spans 14 amino acids. CDR3 nucleotide sequence: TGTGCCAGCAGTTTTATTGGAGGAACCTACGAGCAGTACTTC. This gives the protein CASSFIGGTYEQYF.

The chain is built from TRBV12-5 and TRBJ2-3; the match to TRBD2 covers 13 bases. Germline V CDR1 and CDR2: LGHNT, FRNRAP. The ends lost 6 bases at V and 4 bases at J; junction bases unmatched: 7. The CDR3 runs 16 residues. CDR3 sequence (DNA): TGTGCTAGTGGCCAACTAGCGGGAGGGCTATCAGATACGCAGTATTTT. Amino acid sequence: CASGQLAGGLSDTQYF.

The gene calls are TRBV27 and TRBJ2-7, with 8 bases lining up with TRBD1. The CDR3 contains 15 residues. Germline V gives CDR1 MNHEY, CDR2 SMNVEV (reference sequence). The V segment lost 5 bases and the J segment 1 base; nucleotides outside the gene matches: 7. CDR3 sequence: CASSPTGAPSYEQYF. In DNA, the CDR3 is TGTGCCAGCAGTCCGACAGGGGCGCCGTCCTACGAGCAGTACTTC.

CDR3 bases: TGCGCCAGCAGCCAAGACTCGACAGAGTTTTATAGCAATCAGCCCCAGCATTTT. It encodes CASSQDSTEFYSNQPQHF. V and J are TRBV4-1 and TRBJ1-5; the D gene is possibly TRBD1 (5 bases). Trimming left V 0 bases short and J 0 bases short, with 15 bases between. This CDR3 is 18 amino acids long. CDR1 MGHRA and CDR2 YSYEKL come from the germline V gene.

This clone was observed a single time. This chain joins TRBV19 and TRBJ2-1; TRBD2 might be the D (5 bases). The CDR3 length is 14 residues. V lost 3 bases and J 9 bases, leaving 15 bases between the germline ends. The germline gives CDR1 LNHDA, CDR2 SQIVND (reference sequence). CDR3 protein: CASSIFPGYVEQFF. Here the CDR3 DNA reads TGTGCCAGTAGTATTTTTCCGGGATATGTTGAGCAGTTCTTC.

The chain uses TRBV6-5 and TRBJ1-1; D perhaps matches TRBD1 (6 bases). V lost 7 bases and J lost 4, with 13 bases in between. Germline CDR1 MNHEY, CDR2 SVGAGI. The CDR3 is 13 residues long. The CDR3 loop is CASTSQGSTEAFF. The CDR3 coding sequence is TGTGCCAGCACGTCCCAGGGGAGCACTGAAGCTTTCTTT.

In this sample, this clone turned up once. The V call is TRBV9, the J call TRBJ2-6, with 7 bases identical to TRBD1. Germline CDR1 reads SGDLS; CDR2 reads YYNGEE. This CDR3 spans 18 amino acids. V trimming: 4 bases; J trimming: 1 base; junction bases outside the gene matches: 11. CDR3 DNA: TGTGCCAGCAGCCTGAGGGACAGAGGATGGTCTGGGGCCAACGTCCTGACTTTC. Translated: CASSLRDRGWSGANVLTF.

This chain connects TRBV4-1 to TRBJ2-3; TRBD2 matches 9 bases. Germline values: CDR1 MGHRA, CDR2 YSYEKL. Unmatched junction bases numbered 8, after V lost 5 bases and J lost 2 bases. This CDR3 is built from 16 residues. CDR3 sequence: CASSAGTSHNTDTQYF. CDR3 nucleotides: TGCGCCAGCAGCGCAGGGACTAGCCATAACACAGATACGCAGTATTTT.

This chain joins TRBV7-6 and TRBJ1-1; possible D gene TRBD1, 6 bases. V was pared by 5 bases and J by 0 bases, with 13 bases between. The CDR3 length is 15 residues. The germline V gene has CDR1 SGHVS and CDR2 FNYEAQ. For the CDR3, the DNA is TGTGCCAGCAGCCTAGAGACAGGAGTGAACACTGAAGCTTTCTTT. It yields the protein CASSLETGVNTEAFF. The full variable domain, rest sourced from reference TRBV7-6 and TRBJ1-1, is GAGVSQSPRYKVTKRGQDVALRCDPISGHVSLYWYRQALGQGPEFLTYFNYEAQQDKSGLPNDRFSAERPEGSISTLTIQRTEQRDSAMYRCASSLETGVNTEAFFGQGTRLTVV.

The genes are TRBV18 and TRBJ2-7; D perhaps matches TRBD2 (6 bases). In germline, CDR1 is KGHSH, CDR2 LQKENI. Trimming cost V 3 bases and J 5 bases, with 11 bases left between them. CDR3 length: 13 residues. CDR3 amino acids: CASSPLPGDEQYF. The CDR3 bases are TGTGCCAGCTCACCCCTGCCGGGGGACGAGCAGTACTTC.

V usage is TRBV9 and J usage is TRBJ2-7, with D possibly TRBD2 on 6 matching bases. This CDR3 is 15 amino acids long. V lost 4 bases, J lost 3 bases, and 17 bases lay in between. Germline CDR1 reads SGDLS; CDR2 reads YYNGEE. The CDR3 sequence is CASSREWGLIYEQYF. The CDR3 DNA is TGTGCCAGCAGCCGAGAATGGGGACTGATCTACGAGCAGTACTTC. Using reference TRBV9 and TRBJ2-7 for the parts outside the CDR3, the full variable domain is DSGVTQTPKHLITATGQRVTLRCSPRSGDLSVYWYQQSLDQGLQFLIQYYNGEERAKGNILERFSAQQFPDLHSELNLSSLELGDSALYFCASSREWGLIYEQYFGPGTRLTVT.

This chain joins TRBV19 and TRBJ2-5; the match to TRBD1 covers 9 bases. The CDR3 has 15 residues. Germline CDR1 is LNHDA and CDR2 is SQIVND (reference sequence). V lost 6 bases, J lost 2 bases, and 7 bases stayed unmatched. The CDR3 DNA sequence: TGTGCCAGTAGGAGACGGGACAGGGCTCAAGAGACCCAGTACTTC. This encodes CASRRRDRAQETQYF.

The chain uses TRBV27 and TRBJ2-3, with 10 bases identical to TRBD1. V lost 6 bases and J lost 4; bases outside the gene matches: 10. The CDR3 covers 16 residues. Germline values: CDR1 MNHEY, CDR2 SMNVEV (reference sequence). The CDR3 region has the DNA TGTGCCAGCAGCTCCGGACAGGGGGAAGCACCAGATACGCAGTATTTT. Its translation is CASSSGQGEAPDTQYF.

The rearrangement uses TRBV6-5 and TRBJ2-1, with D possibly being TRBD2 (5 bases). This CDR3 spans 15 amino acids. V lost 2 bases to trimming and J lost 5 bases, with 13 bases between them. Per germline, CDR1 MNHEY and CDR2 SVGAGI. The CDR3 loop reads CASSYAGSVDNEQFF. CDR3 DNA sequence: TGTGCCAGCAGTTACGCGGGTTCGGTCGACAATGAGCAGTTCTTC.

The V gene is TRBV5-1, the J gene TRBJ1-1; TRBD1 aligns across 7 bases. V was clipped by 4 bases and J by 5 bases; unmatched bases: 11. This CDR3 comprises 15 residues. From germline, CDR1 is SGHRS and CDR2 YFSETQ. The CDR3 region is CASSEGLGGMTEAFF. The CDR3 nucleotides are TGCGCCAGCAGCGAGGGCCTAGGGGGCATGACTGAAGCTTTCTTT.

This clone has just one count. This sequence joins TRBV5-1 and TRBJ1-1; maybe TRBD1 (5 bases). Trimming cost V 0 bases and J 2 bases, with 8 bases left between them. Germline CDR1 reads SGHRS; CDR2 reads YFSETQ. This CDR3 spans 14 amino acids. The chain's CDR3 is CASSLGGTNTEAFF. The CDR3 DNA sequence: TGCGCCAGCAGCTTGGGAGGGACTAACACTGAAGCTTTCTTT.

J is TRBJ1-1 and V is TRBV12-5, with D hard to call. The CDR3 has 15 amino acids. With 3 bases removed from V and 4 bases from J, the gap between germline ends came to 15 bases. Germline V gene data show CDR1 as LGHNT and CDR2 as FRNRAP. CDR3 nucleotide sequence: TGTGCTAGTGGTTTACTTCAGGATTTATTCACTGAAGCTTTCTTT. Protein: CASGLLQDLFTEAFF. The whole variable domain, filled in from reference TRBV12-5 and TRBJ1-1, reads DARVTQTPRHKVTEMGQEVTMRCQPILGHNTVFWYRQTMMQGLELLAYFRNRAPLDDSGMPKDRFSAEMPDATLATLKIQPSEPRDSAVYFCASGLLQDLFTEAFFGQGTRLTVV.

This rearrangement joins TRBV29-1 to TRBJ2-7; tentative D call: TRBD1 (6 bases). The CDR3 sequence is 11 residues long. Trimming left V 2 bases short and J 9 bases short, with 11 bases between. The V gene's germline CDR1 is SQVTM and CDR2 ANQGSEA. The CDR3 is CSVERGRGQYF. CDR3 nucleotide sequence: TGCAGCGTTGAAAGGGGGAGAGGGCAGTACTTC.

V gene TRBV29-1 combines with J gene TRBJ2-1, with 9 bases matching TRBD2. V shed 6 bases and J 3 bases; nucleotides not matched to a gene: 6. Germline V gives CDR1 SQVTM, CDR2 ANQGSEA. CDR3 length equals 14 residues. CDR3: CSVRLAEYYNEQFF. The CDR3 DNA reads TGCAGCGTACGACTAGCGGAATACTACAATGAGCAGTTCTTC.